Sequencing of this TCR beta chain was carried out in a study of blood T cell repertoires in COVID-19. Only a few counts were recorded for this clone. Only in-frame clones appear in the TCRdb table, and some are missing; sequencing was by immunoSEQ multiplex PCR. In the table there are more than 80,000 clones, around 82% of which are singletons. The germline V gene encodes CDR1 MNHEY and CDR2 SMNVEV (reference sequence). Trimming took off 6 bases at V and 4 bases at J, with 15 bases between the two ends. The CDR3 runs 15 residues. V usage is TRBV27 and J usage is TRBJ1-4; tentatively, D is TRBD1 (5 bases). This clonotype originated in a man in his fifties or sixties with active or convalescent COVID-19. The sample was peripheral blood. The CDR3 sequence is CASRPPGLYNEKLFF. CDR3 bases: TGTGCCAGCAGGCCTCCAGGGCTCTATAATGAAAAACTGTTTTTT.